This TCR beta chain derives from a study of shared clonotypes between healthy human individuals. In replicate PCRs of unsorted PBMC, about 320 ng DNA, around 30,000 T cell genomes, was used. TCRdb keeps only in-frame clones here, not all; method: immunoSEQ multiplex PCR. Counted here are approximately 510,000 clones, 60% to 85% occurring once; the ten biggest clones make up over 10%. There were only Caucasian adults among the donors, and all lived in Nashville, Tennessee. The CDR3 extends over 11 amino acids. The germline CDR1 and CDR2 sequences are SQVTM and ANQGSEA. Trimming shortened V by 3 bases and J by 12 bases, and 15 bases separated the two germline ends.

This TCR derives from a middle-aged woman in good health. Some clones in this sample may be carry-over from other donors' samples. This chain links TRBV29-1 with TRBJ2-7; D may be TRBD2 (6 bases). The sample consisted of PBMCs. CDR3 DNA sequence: TGCAGCGTTGAGATAGGGGAGGAGTGGTACTTC. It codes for CSVEIGEEWYF.